This is a list of T cell receptor beta chains from one sample in a study of T cell responses to AZD1222 COVID-19 vaccine. The method was immunoSEQ multiplex PCR; TCRdb's version includes in-frame clones alone and lacks a portion of them. The table lists around 92,000 clones, over 80% of them singletons. Here the sequenced sample was peripheral blood, taken on day 0 of AZD1222 vaccination. The receptors stem from an adult in good health. CDR3s include the opening cysteine and the closing phenylalanine or tryptophan. The D gene is left open where the match is weak. The size entry is marked missing in some rows and otherwise reads once, few, many or a size class.

abundance: NA; v_gene: TRBV3-1/TRBV3-2; d_gene: NA; j_gene: TRBJ1-3; CDR3nt: TGTGCCAGCAGCCGACGGGACTCTGGAAACACCATATATTTT; CDR3aa: CASSRRDSGNTIYF
abundance: NA; v_gene: TRBV18; d_gene: NA; j_gene: TRBJ1-5; CDR3nt: TGTGCCAGCTCACCAGGTATTGGAGGGAAGCCCCAGCATTTT; CDR3aa: CASSPGIGGKPQHF
abundance: NA; v_gene: TRBV3-1/TRBV3-2; d_gene: TRBD1; j_gene: TRBJ2-5; CDR3nt: TGTGCCAGCAGCCCTGGGACAGGGGGCTACGGGGAGACCCAGTACTTC; CDR3aa: CASSPGTGGYGETQYF
abundance: NA; v_gene: TRBV27; d_gene: NA; j_gene: TRBJ2-7; CDR3nt: TGTGCCAGCAGTTTATCTCGGGACGGACCCTACGAGCAGTACTTC; CDR3aa: CASSLSRDGPYEQYF
abundance: few; v_gene: TRBV27; d_gene: TRBD1; j_gene: TRBJ1-1; CDR3nt: TGTGCCAGCAGTTCCAGGGGGCAAGTGTTTACTGAAGCTTTCTTT; CDR3aa: CASSSRGQVFTEAFF
abundance: NA; v_gene: TRBV27; d_gene: TRBD2; j_gene: TRBJ2-1; CDR3nt: TGTGCCAGCAGTTTCGGACTAGCGGGAGGGCTAAGCGAGCAGTTCTTC; CDR3aa: CASSFGLAGGLSEQFF
abundance: NA; v_gene: TRBV27; d_gene: TRBD1; j_gene: TRBJ2-7; CDR3nt: TGTGCCAGCAGTCTCCGGGACAGGGGACACGAGCAGTACTTC; CDR3aa: CASSLRDRGHEQYF
abundance: NA; v_gene: TRBV14; d_gene: NA; j_gene: TRBJ1-4; CDR3nt: TGTGCCAGCAGCCAACATGGGGTAAATAATGAAAAACTGTTTTTT; CDR3aa: CASSQHGVNNEKLFF
abundance: NA; v_gene: TRBV7-7; d_gene: TRBD1; j_gene: TRBJ2-5; CDR3nt: TGTGGCACAGGGGGAGAGACCCAGTACTTC; CDR3aa: CGTGGETQYF
abundance: NA; v_gene: TRBV6-2/TRBV6-3; d_gene: TRBD2; j_gene: TRBJ2-2; CDR3nt: TGTGCCAGCAGCCCCCGACTAGCGGGGGGGCCGTTCACCGGGGAGCTGTTTTTT; CDR3aa: CASSPRLAGGPFTGELFF
abundance: NA; v_gene: TRBV27; d_gene: NA; j_gene: TRBJ1-2; CDR3nt: TGTGCCAGCACCCCCCTGTGGGGGAACTATGGCTACACCTTC; CDR3aa: CASTPLWGNYGYTF
abundance: once; v_gene: TRBV4-2; d_gene: NA; j_gene: TRBJ2-1; CDR3nt: TGTGCCAGCAGCCGCGCATCCACCGCCTCCTACAATGAGCAGTTCTTC; CDR3aa: CASSRASTASYNEQFF
abundance: NA; v_gene: TRBV6-1; d_gene: NA; j_gene: TRBJ1-6; CDR3nt: TGTGCCAGCAGTGAACTAGTCGTATTTTATCTAAATTCACCCCTCCACTTT; CDR3aa: CASSELVVFYLNSPLHF
abundance: NA; v_gene: TRBV12-5; d_gene: NA; j_gene: TRBJ2-7; CDR3nt: TGTGCTAGTGCCTTGGGTAGCGGCTCCTACGAGCAGTACTTC; CDR3aa: CASALGSGSYEQYF
abundance: NA; v_gene: TRBV5-1; d_gene: NA; j_gene: TRBJ1-4; CDR3nt: TGCGCCAGCAGCTTGGGCGAGGTGGGGGAAAAACTGTTTTTT; CDR3aa: CASSLGEVGEKLFF
abundance: NA; v_gene: TRBV2; d_gene: TRBD2; j_gene: TRBJ2-7; CDR3nt: TGTGCCGCAGCGGTAGGGCCTAGCGGGAGCTCCTACGAGCAGTACTTC; CDR3aa: CAAAVGPSGSSYEQYF
abundance: NA; v_gene: TRBV6-6; d_gene: NA; j_gene: TRBJ1-5; CDR3nt: TGTGCCAGCAGAAATCCGGGACCGGAACGGCCCCAGCATTTT; CDR3aa: CASRNPGPERPQHF
abundance: once; v_gene: TRBV29-1; d_gene: NA; j_gene: TRBJ2-7; CDR3nt: TGCAGCGTAAGGGGGGCGGATTACGAGCAGTACTTC; CDR3aa: CSVRGADYEQYF
abundance: NA; v_gene: TRBV5-5; d_gene: NA; j_gene: TRBJ1-2; CDR3nt: TGTGCCAGCAGCCTGGGGTTAGTGGGAGACTATGGCTACACCTTC; CDR3aa: CASSLGLVGDYGYTF
abundance: NA; v_gene: TRBV2; d_gene: NA; j_gene: TRBJ2-7; CDR3nt: TGTGCCAGCAGCCTAGGGGGGGCGGCTATTAAAGAGAGGGAGAGCATTTTC; CDR3aa: CASSLGGAAIKERESIF
abundance: NA; v_gene: TRBV7-2; d_gene: TRBD1; j_gene: TRBJ1-1; CDR3nt: TGTGCCAGCAGCCCCGGGTTGGGACAGGGCGGGAAGACTGAAGCTTTCTTT; CDR3aa: CASSPGLGQGGKTEAFF
abundance: NA; v_gene: TRBV10-3; d_gene: NA; j_gene: TRBJ1-5; CDR3nt: TGTGCCATCAGCCGGGAAGGGGAAAGGCAGCCCCAGCATTTT; CDR3aa: CAISREGERQPQHF